What follows is one T cell receptor beta chain and its context. This specimen comes from a study of shared clonotypes between healthy human individuals. Germline V gene sequence: CDR1 LNHDA, CDR2 SQIVND (reference sequence). The CDR3 totals 13 residues. J was trimmed by 5 bases and V by 4 bases; bases with no gene match: 3. In the authors' workflow: Owing to the provision of junction-only sequences devoid of quality scores by immunoSEQ, filtering differed. Assay used: immunoSEQ multiplex PCR; TCRdb lists only in-frame clones, some missing. From that table come the V and J calls and clone size; the DNA was used to work out D and trimming. The table has approximately 470,000 clones, over 70% seen once; the top ten hold about 13%. For unsorted samples, genomic DNA was extracted from roughly 100 million PBMCs.

The source of this sequence is a woman aged 40 to 50 in good health. Some clones in this sample may be carry-over from other donors' samples. The genes are TRBV19 and TRBJ2-7; 9 nucleotides align to TRBD1. Material: PBMCs. Here the CDR3 reads CASSNRGLDEQYF. The CDR3 DNA sequence: TGTGCCAGTAGTAACAGGGGGCTGGACGAGCAGTACTTC.